Described below is a single T cell receptor (beta chain) sequence and its context. The antigen is not known. Ipilimumab-mediated CTLA-4 blockade plus focal radiation was given to patients having chemo-refractory metastatic non-small-cell lung cancer. Some clones are missing from TCRdb's copy, which holds only in-frame ones; the method was immunoSEQ multiplex PCR. The sample carries about 85,000 clones, approximately 83% recorded once. This record belongs to a study of radiotherapy plus CTLA-4 blockade in lung cancer. Study outcomes and limitations: Expansion of tumor-derived TCR clones was observed in blood after radiotherapy plus ipilimumab.

The sequenced sample was peripheral blood, obtained from a patient treated with radiotherapy plus ipilimumab. This TCR came from a human donor with non-small cell lung cancer who had a partial response to radiotherapy plus ipilimumab.

The CDR3, as DNA: TGTGCCAGTAGTATCTCGGTCGGGAGAGCGAACACCGGGGAGCTGTTTTTT. Protein sequence: CASSISVGRANTGELFF. J is TRBJ2-2 and V is TRBV19; maybe TRBD2 (6 bases). V lost 3 bases and J lost 0, with 14 bases in between. The CDR3 contains 17 residues. Germline assignment: CDR1 LNHDA and CDR2 SQIVND (reference sequence). The entire variable domain, with the rest obtained from reference TRBV19 and TRBJ2-2, is as follows: DGGITQSPKYLFRKEGQNVTLSCEQNLNHDAMYWYRQDPGQGLRLIYYSQIVNDFQKGDIAEGYSVSREKKESFPLTVTSAQKNPTAFYLCASSISVGRANTGELFFGEGSRLTVL.